One and the same sample provided the 19 T cell receptor beta chains below, sequenced in a study of graft-versus-host responses after intestinal transplantation. Profiling relied on immunoSEQ multiplex PCR, and the TCRdb table lists in-frame clones only, not all of them. The repertoire includes over 75,000 clones, approximately 85% of them detected once, and approximately 1.5% sits in the top ten. The starting material was PBMCs, obtained 255 days after intestinal transplant. The receptors come from a human patient who received an intestinal transplant, so some T cells may come from the graft donor.

This chain joins TRBV5-5 and TRBJ1-1; TRBD1 matches 7 bases. J was trimmed by 5 bases and V by 4 bases; bases with no gene match: 8. This CDR3 region has 14 residues. Germline V gene lookup returns CDR1 SGHKS and CDR2 YYEKEE (reference sequence). CDR3 sequence reads: CASSRQGERTEAFF. CDR3 DNA: TGTGCCAGCAGCAGACAGGGAGAACGGACTGAAGCTTTCTTT.

The chain links TRBV1 to TRBJ2-5; TRBD2 is taken as the D call from the table, unchecked against the DNA. The end of the DNA aligns better with TRBJ2-7, so the J call may be wrong. TRBV1 has pseudogene status. The length of the CDR3 is 21 residues. CDR3 DNA: TGCACCAGCAGCCAAGATCTGGGGAGCGGGACTAGCGGGAGGGCCGAGTACGAGCAGTACTTC. Its translation is CTSSQDLGSGTSGRAEYEQYF.

This CDR3 is CASRGLAGGETTDTQYF. In nucleotides, the CDR3 is TGTGCCAGCAGGGGACTAGCGGGGGGGGAGACCACAGATACGCAGTATTTT. This chain uses TRBV2 with TRBJ2-3, with 16 bases matching TRBD2. Trimming took 6 bases from V and 2 from J; bases not matched to a gene: 5. Per germline, CDR1 SNHLY and CDR2 FYNNEI. CDR3 length equals 17 residues.

Comment on this clone: This same CDR3 is encoded by further DNA sequences in the sample. The chain links TRBV7-4 to TRBJ1-2; D is undetermined. The CDR3 is 11 amino acids. The V end lost 11 bases, the J end lost 0 bases, and 7 bases lay between the germline ends. Per germline, CDR1 SGHVT and CDR2 SQSDAQ. CDR3 residues: CAYEANYGYTF. The CDR3 DNA is TGTGCCTATGAGGCTAACTATGGCTACACCTTC.

The V and J genes are TRBV5-1 and TRBJ2-7; D could derive from TRBD1 or TRBD2 (5 bases each). V shed 2 bases and J shed 3 bases, with 12 bases lying between them. The CDR3 is 14 amino acids. Germline V gene data show CDR1 as SGHRS and CDR2 as YFSETQ. The CDR3, as DNA: TGCGCCAGCAGCTTTAATTTGGGGGTCTACGAGCAGTACTTC. This sequence encodes CASSFNLGVYEQYF.

The V and J genes are TRBV11-3 and TRBJ2-3; 8 positions match TRBD2. The V and J ends lost 5 bases and 5 bases, in that order; junction bases with no gene match: 9. The CDR3 runs 15 residues. The V gene's germline CDR1 is SGHNT and CDR2 YENEEA. DNA of the CDR3: TGTGCCAGCAGCCCCGGACTTAGCGGGGTAGATACGCAGTATTTT. Amino acids: CASSPGLSGVDTQYF.

This clone was detected a few times. V usage is TRBV6-5 and J usage is TRBJ2-1, with 7 bases fitting TRBD1. CDR1 and CDR2 from the germline V gene are MNHEY and SVGAGI. The CDR3 is made up of 15 amino acids. J gave up 3 bases and V 2 bases, and 4 bases lay outside the gene matches. This chain's CDR3 is CASSYTRDSYNEQFF. The CDR3 nucleotides are TGTGCCAGCAGTTACACCCGGGACAGCTACAATGAGCAGTTCTTC.

The V and J genes are TRBV6-1 and TRBJ1-2; no clear D. V gave up 4 bases and J gave up 4 bases, with 13 bases separating them. This CDR3 contains 14 residues. Per the germline V gene, CDR1 is MNHNS and CDR2 is SASEGT. CDR3 loop: CASSGTVGPYGYTF. The CDR3 nucleotides are TGTGCCAGCAGTGGGACGGTAGGGCCCTATGGCTACACCTTC.

The chain recombines TRBV2 with TRBJ2-5; 9 bases fit TRBD1. V gave up 6 bases and J gave up 2 bases; unmatched junction bases: 7. The germline V gene encodes CDR1 SNHLY and CDR2 FYNNEI. This CDR3 region has 15 residues. For the CDR3, the DNA is TGTGCCAGCAGCCAGGACAGGGGAAGGCAAGAGACCCAGTACTTC. Protein sequence: CASSQDRGRQETQYF.

V usage is TRBV6-5 and J usage is TRBJ2-1; 8 bases fit TRBD2. CDR1 and CDR2 from the germline V gene are MNHEY and SVGAGI. V lost 0 bases and J lost 4; bases outside the gene matches: 5. The CDR3 sequence is 16 residues long. The CDR3 nucleotides are TGTGCCAGCAGTTACTCGACTAGCGAGCCGTACAATGAGCAGTTCTTC. It translates to CASSYSTSEPYNEQFF.

This sequence joins TRBV2 and TRBJ1-6; D is possibly TRBD1 (6 bases). V was cut by 9 bases and J by 7 bases, with 13 bases left in between. The germline V gene has CDR1 SNHLY and CDR2 FYNNEI. The CDR3 extends over 13 amino acids. The CDR3 reads CASQGNLNSPLHF. As DNA, the CDR3 is TGTGCCAGTCAGGGGAACCTCAATTCACCCCTCCACTTT.

The chain combines TRBV5-4 with TRBJ2-1, with 10 bases identical to TRBD2. This CDR3 is 18 amino acids long. Unmatched junction bases numbered 8, after V lost 0 bases and J lost 2 bases. CDR1 is SGHNT, CDR2 YYREEE, per germline (reference sequence). For the CDR3, the DNA is TGTGCCAGCAGCTTGGGAGCGGGAGGGCCTAAACCCTACAATGAGCAGTTCTTC. Translated: CASSLGAGGPKPYNEQFF.

The chain carries TRBV2 and TRBJ1-4; 9 nucleotides line up with TRBD1. J was trimmed by 0 bases and V by 7 bases; bases with no gene match: 15. This CDR3 region has 19 residues. Germline values: CDR1 SNHLY, CDR2 FYNNEI. CDR3 nucleotide sequence: TGTGCCAGCACCCCTAGAGGGGGACAGGGATTAACAACTAATGAAAAACTGTTTTTT. It yields the protein CASTPRGGQGLTTNEKLFF.

The chain joins TRBV4-1 to TRBJ1-2, with D unclear. Trimming cost V 0 bases and J 8 bases, with 13 bases left between them. The CDR3 has 14 residues. Germline V lookup: CDR1 MGHRA, CDR2 YSYEKL. As DNA, the CDR3 is TGCGCCAGCAGCCAAGAAAGCGATCCAGAGGGCTACACCTTC. It specifies CASSQESDPEGYTF.

This chain links TRBV6-4 with TRBJ1-4; weak D call: TRBD1 (6 bases). The CDR3 contains 13 residues. Looked up from germline, CDR1 is MRHNA and CDR2 is SNTAGT. Trimming stripped 4 bases from V and 7 bases from J, with 10 bases between. The chain's CDR3 is CASSAGAGEKLFF. CDR3 nucleotide sequence: TGTGCCAGCAGTGCGGGGGCGGGTGAAAAACTGTTTTTT.

The chain recombines TRBV28 with TRBJ2-5, with a weak D call TRBD2 (5 bases). This CDR3 has 16 residues. Trimming removed 3 bases at V and 4 bases at J, with 18 bases between. Germline loops: CDR1 MDHEN, CDR2 SYDVKM. This chain's CDR3 is CASSFPPGKAIETQYF. CDR3 nucleotide sequence: TGTGCCAGCAGTTTTCCCCCGGGGAAGGCCATAGAGACCCAGTACTTC.

CDR3 sequence: CSVARGGEKLFF. In DNA, the CDR3 is TGCAGCGTTGCCAGGGGGGGTGAAAAACTGTTTTTT. The chain uses TRBV29-1 and TRBJ1-4; 7 positions match TRBD1. In germline, CDR1 is SQVTM, CDR2 ANQGSEA. The junction had 3 bases not matched to a gene; V was cut back by 4 bases and J by 7 bases. The CDR3 is made up of 12 amino acids. Variable domain in full (rest from reference TRBV29-1 and TRBJ1-4): SAVISQKPSRDICQRGTSLTIQCQVDSQVTMMFWYRQQPGQSLTLIATANQGSEATYESGFVIDKFPISRPNLTFSTLTVSNMSPEDSSIYLCSVARGGEKLFFGSGTQLSVL.

The rearrangement joins TRBV7-9 to TRBJ1-2; perhaps TRBD1 as D (5 bases). From germline, CDR1 is SEHNR and CDR2 FQNEAQ (reference sequence). V lost 1 base and J 8 bases, leaving 20 bases between the germline ends. The CDR3 consists of 16 residues. The CDR3 region is CASSLETRGDYDGYTF. DNA of the CDR3: TGTGCCAGCAGCTTAGAGACACGGGGGGACTATGACGGCTACACCTTC.

This rearrangement joins TRBV7-9 to TRBJ2-7; D possibly corresponds to TRBD2 (5 bases). Germline CDR1 reads SEHNR; CDR2 reads FQNEAQ (reference sequence). Deletions cut 5 bases from V and 3 bases from J, with 8 bases between. The CDR3 has 12 amino acids. The CDR3 is CASSREYYEQYF. Written as DNA, the CDR3 is TGTGCCAGCAGCCGGGAATACTACGAGCAGTACTTC. The full variable domain, rest sourced from reference TRBV7-9 and TRBJ2-7, is DTGVSQNPRHKITKRGQNVTFRCDPISEHNRLYWYRQTLGQGPEFLTYFQNEAQLEKSRLLSDRFSAERPKGSFSTLEIQRTEQGDSAMYLCASSREYYEQYFGPGTRLTVT.